This TCR beta chain was obtained from a study of T cell responses to AZD1222 COVID-19 vaccine. Study-wide points: Repertoires were obtained solely post-peak T cell response.

This clone appeared once. The antigen is undetermined. Germline V CDR1 and CDR2: SNHLY, FYNNEI. V was cut by 0 bases and J by 0 bases, with 2 bases left in between. CDR3 size: 13 residues. TCRdb's table, derived via immunoSEQ multiplex PCR, lists solely in-frame clones and lacks some. This table has some 200,000 clones, more than 75% appearing once. The chain employs TRBV2 and TRBJ1-2, with D uncertain. Sequenced here: peripheral blood, sampled 28 days after the second AZD1222 dose. The TCR was taken from an adult who received the AZD1222 COVID-19 vaccine. CDR3 region: CASSEAANYGYTF. In DNA form, the CDR3 reads TGTGCCAGCAGTGAAGCAGCTAACTATGGCTACACCTTC.